A single TCR beta chain is shown here with its context. What it binds is not known. Each sorted subset replicate got 200 ng genomic DNA, 25,000 to 30,000 genomes. Measured with immunoSEQ multiplex PCR; TCRdb has only the in-frame clones, and not every one. The data contain over 2 million clones, roughly 95% of them singletons. This specimen comes from a study of shared clonotypes between healthy human individuals. Study outcomes and limitations: In this cohort, only blood was sampled, and tissue repertoires likely differ. Among the subsets, naive ones generally showed larger estimated richness than memory ones.

V was cut by 4 bases and J by 6 bases, with 19 bases left in between. Germline-derived CDR1 and CDR2 are SGHAT and FQNNGV. This CDR3 is 15 amino acids long. The healthy adult donors were HIV-negative and reported no recent acute infections or vaccinations. This TCR derives from a man in his late teens or twenties in good health. Sample: naive CD4+ T cells sorted from blood. Subset indicated: CD45RA+ positively selected. The V gene is TRBV11-2, the J gene TRBJ2-7; D is ambiguous. CDR3 sequence reads: CASSSPGPKAPEQYF. The CDR3 DNA reads TGTGCCAGCAGCTCCCCCGGACCTAAGGCACCCGAGCAGTACTTC.